A selection of T cell receptor beta chains follows, all from one sample in a study of blood T cell repertoires in COVID-19. Assay: immunoSEQ multiplex PCR; the TCRdb copy retains only in-frame clones and omits some. This sample has roughly 70,000 clones, with 70% to 90% found just once. The sequenced sample was peripheral blood. These receptors all stem from a woman in her seventies with acute or convalescent COVID-19. The CDR3 runs from the conserved cysteine through the conserved F or W. The D gene is left open where the match is weak. The listing skips clone size in some rows; elsewhere it reads once, few, many or a size class.

V: TRBV4-3; size: few; D: .; J: TRBJ1-2; CDR3: CASSLDFQDSYGYTF; DNA: TGCGCCAGCAGCCTAGACTTTCAGGACAGCTATGGCTACACCTTC
V: TRBV7-9; size: .; D: TRBD1; J: TRBJ2-7; CDR3: CASSSGQLLREQYF; DNA: TGTGCCAGCAGCTCGGGACAGTTGTTACGAGAGCAGTACTTC
V: TRBV19; size: few; D: .; J: TRBJ1-5; CDR3: CASSTAAGPQHF; DNA: TGTGCCAGTAGTACGGCAGCGGGGCCCCAGCATTTT
V: TRBV28; size: .; D: TRBD2; J: TRBJ2-7; CDR3: CASGGGYEQYF; DNA: TGTGCCAGCGGGGGGGGGTACGAGCAGTACTTC
V: TRBV9; size: .; D: .; J: TRBJ1-5; CDR3: CASSFRVTNNQPQHF; DNA: TGTGCCAGCAGCTTCCGGGTGACCAACAATCAGCCCCAGCATTTT
V: TRBV9; size: .; D: TRBD2; J: TRBJ2-2; CDR3: CASSVASGPDTGELFF; DNA: TGTGCCAGCAGCGTAGCTAGCGGGCCTGACACCGGGGAGCTGTTTTTT
V: TRBV18; size: .; D: .; J: TRBJ1-6; CDR3: CASSPMSSYNSPLHF; DNA: TGTGCCAGCTCCCCGATGAGCTCCTATAATTCACCCCTCCACTTT
V: TRBV4-3; size: .; D: TRBD1; J: TRBJ1-1; CDR3: CASSQEQGDTEAFF; DNA: TGCGCCAGCAGCCAAGAACAGGGGGACACTGAAGCTTTCTTT
V: TRBV28; size: .; D: .; J: TRBJ1-4; CDR3: CASSLTTTNEKLFF; DNA: TGTGCCAGCAGTTTGACTACAACTAATGAAAAACTGTTTTTT
V: TRBV5-1; size: .; D: .; J: TRBJ1-1; CDR3: CASSLGASVNTEAFF; DNA: TGCGCCAGCAGCTTGGGTGCTTCGGTGAACACTGAAGCTTTCTTT
V: TRBV24-1; size: .; D: TRBD2; J: TRBJ2-1; CDR3: CATSDPTSGVEQFF; DNA: TGTGCCACCAGTGACCCGACTAGCGGCGTCGAGCAGTTCTTC
V: TRBV4-3; size: .; D: .; J: TRBJ1-6; CDR3: CASSQDRDTYNSPLHF; DNA: TGCGCCAGCAGCCAAGATCGGGACACCTATAATTCACCCCTCCACTTT
V: TRBV6-5; size: .; D: .; J: TRBJ1-1; CDR3: CASSYSPRTEAFF; DNA: TGTGCCAGCAGTTACTCCCCTCGGACTGAAGCTTTCTTT
V: TRBV9; size: once; D: TRBD2; J: TRBJ2-3; CDR3: CASSDGLAGVTDTQYF; DNA: TGTGCCAGCAGCGACGGACTAGCGGGAGTTACAGATACGCAGTATTTT
V: TRBV12-5; size: .; D: .; J: TRBJ2-7; CDR3: CASGPWGGLYEQYF; DNA: TGTGCTAGTGGTCCGTGGGGGGGGCTGTACGAGCAGTACTTC
V: TRBV27; size: .; D: TRBD1; J: TRBJ1-2; CDR3: CASSWGRGRPYGYTF; DNA: TGTGCCAGCAGTTGGGGCAGGGGGCGCCCCTATGGCTACACCTTC
V: TRBV5-1; size: .; D: TRBD2; J: TRBJ2-2; CDR3: CASSLDTSGGAAGELFF; DNA: TGCGCCAGCAGCTTGGATACTAGCGGGGGGGCCGCCGGGGAGCTGTTTTTT
V: TRBV24-1; size: .; D: TRBD1; J: TRBJ1-5; CDR3: CAIGTGVVNQPQHF; DNA: TGTGCCATCGGGACAGGGGTAGTCAATCAGCCCCAGCATTTT
V: TRBV10-3; size: .; D: .; J: TRBJ1-5; CDR3: CAISESQGGQPQHF; DNA: TGTGCCATCAGTGAGTCGCAGGGAGGGCAGCCCCAGCATTTT
V: TRBV24-1; size: .; D: TRBD2; J: TRBJ2-1; CDR3: CATSDVLADSYNEQFF; DNA: TGTGCCACCAGTGACGTACTAGCGGACTCCTACAATGAGCAGTTCTTC
V: TRBV5-6; size: .; D: .; J: TRBJ1-6; CDR3: CASSLGDKNSPLHF; DNA: TGTGCCAGCAGCTTGGGAGATAAGAATTCACCCCTCCACTTT
V: TRBV27; size: .; D: .; J: TRBJ1-5; CDR3: CASSTTRGNQPQHF; DNA: TGTGCCAGCAGTACCACCCGGGGCAATCAGCCCCAGCATTTT
V: TRBV28; size: .; D: .; J: TRBJ1-5; CDR3: CASGGGVSNQPQHF; DNA: TGTGCCAGCGGGGGAGGGGTCAGCAATCAGCCCCAGCATTTT
V: TRBV19; size: once; D: .; J: TRBJ1-3; CDR3: CAGGSYSGNTIYF; DNA: TGTGCCGGGGGGAGTTACTCTGGAAACACCATATATTTT
V: TRBV4-3; size: .; D: .; J: TRBJ2-1; CDR3: CASSRAALAPYNEQFF; DNA: TGCGCCAGCAGCCGCGCGGCGCTAGCCCCCTACAATGAGCAGTTCTTC
V: TRBV19; size: few; D: TRBD1; J: TRBJ1-5; CDR3: CASHFGTANQPQHF; DNA: TGTGCCAGTCACTTCGGGACAGCAAATCAGCCCCAGCATTTT
V: TRBV4-1; size: .; D: TRBD1; J: TRBJ2-3; CDR3: CASSQDPWTGGYTDTQYF; DNA: TGCGCCAGCAGCCAAGATCCGTGGACAGGGGGTTACACAGATACGCAGTATTTT
V: TRBV6-5; size: .; D: .; J: TRBJ2-3; CDR3: CASSFEAGYSTDTQYF; DNA: TGTGCCAGCAGTTTCGAGGCCGGGTATAGCACAGATACGCAGTATTTT
V: TRBV12-5; size: .; D: .; J: TRBJ1-4; CDR3: CASAREQGWEKLFF; DNA: TGTGCTAGTGCCAGGGAACAAGGATGGGAAAAACTGTTTTTT
V: TRBV12-5; size: .; D: TRBD1; J: TRBJ1-5; CDR3: CASGTGGGFQPQHF; DNA: TGTGCTAGTGGTACAGGGGGCGGGTTTCAGCCCCAGCATTTT
V: TRBV4-1; size: .; D: .; J: TRBJ1-6; CDR3: CASSLQGFGSPLHF; DNA: TGCGCCAGCAGCCTGCAGGGGTTTGGTTCACCCCTCCACTTT
V: TRBV9; size: .; D: TRBD2; J: TRBJ2-3; CDR3: CASSVYPVVAGGANTQYF; DNA: TGTGCCAGCAGCGTATATCCCGTGGTAGCGGGAGGGGCAAATACGCAGTATTTT
V: TRBV4-3; size: .; D: .; J: TRBJ2-2; CDR3: CASSQEEISTGELFF; DNA: TGCGCCAGCAGCCAAGAGGAGATCTCGACCGGGGAGCTGTTTTTT
V: TRBV7-6; size: .; D: TRBD1; J: TRBJ2-7; CDR3: CASSMGTANYEQYF; DNA: TGTGCCAGCAGCATGGGGACAGCAAACTACGAGCAGTACTTC
V: TRBV11-1; size: .; D: TRBD1; J: TRBJ2-2; CDR3: CASSRQTGSNTGELFF; DNA: TGTGCCAGCAGCAGGCAGACAGGGTCGAACACCGGGGAGCTGTTTTTT
V: TRBV15; size: .; D: .; J: TRBJ2-3; CDR3: CATSRVGIFTDTQYF; DNA: TGTGCCACCAGCAGAGTCGGGATTTTCACAGATACGCAGTATTTT
V: TRBV2; size: .; D: .; J: TRBJ1-6; CDR3: CASSFDRNSPLHF; DNA: TGTGCCAGCAGCTTCGACAGAAATTCACCCCTCCACTTT
V: TRBV5-6; size: .; D: .; J: TRBJ2-1; CDR3: CASSPFDNEQFF; DNA: TGTGCCAGCAGCCCCTTTGACAATGAGCAGTTCTTC
V: TRBV27; size: .; D: TRBD1; J: TRBJ2-7; CDR3: CASRSLGGAEQYF; DNA: TGTGCCAGCAGAAGCCTAGGGGGCGCCGAGCAGTACTTC
V: TRBV5-6; size: .; D: TRBD1; J: TRBJ2-3; CDR3: CASSLSAGGSDTQYF; DNA: TGTGCCAGCAGCTTAAGCGCAGGGGGATCAGATACGCAGTATTTT
V: TRBV9; size: .; D: .; J: TRBJ1-4; CDR3: CASSRQHGGNEKLFF; DNA: TGTGCCAGCAGCAGACAGCACGGGGGAAATGAAAAACTGTTTTTT
V: TRBV30; size: .; D: TRBD2; J: TRBJ2-5; CDR3: CAWGGGDQETQYF; DNA: TGTGCCTGGGGCGGGGGGGACCAAGAGACCCAGTACTTC
V: TRBV11-2; size: .; D: .; J: TRBJ1-3; CDR3: CASSPDSSGNTIYF; DNA: TGTGCCAGCAGCCCTGACAGCTCTGGAAACACCATATATTTT
V: TRBV3-1/TRBV3-2; size: .; D: TRBD2; J: TRBJ2-7; CDR3: CASSQPGLASEQYF; DNA: TGTGCCAGCAGCCAACCGGGACTAGCCTCCGAGCAGTACTTC
V: TRBV18; size: .; D: .; J: TRBJ2-1; CDR3: CASSPPKGSGDEQFF; DNA: TGTGCCAGCTCACCACCAAAAGGATCGGGGGATGAGCAGTTCTTC
V: TRBV7-2; size: .; D: TRBD1; J: TRBJ1-2; CDR3: CASSLATGGVYGYTF; DNA: TGTGCCAGCAGCTTAGCAACAGGGGGGGTCTATGGCTACACCTTC
V: TRBV19; size: .; D: TRBD1; J: TRBJ2-7; CDR3: CASSMGQPYEQYF; DNA: TGTGCCAGTAGTATGGGACAGCCCTACGAGCAGTACTTC
V: TRBV5-1; size: .; D: TRBD1; J: TRBJ1-1; CDR3: CASSLTGGNTEAFF; DNA: TGCGCCAGCAGCTTAACAGGGGGGAACACTGAAGCTTTCTTT
V: TRBV6-1; size: .; D: TRBD1; J: TRBJ1-3; CDR3: CASRVRDSSGNTIYF; DNA: TGTGCCAGCAGAGTAAGGGACAGCTCTGGAAACACCATATATTTT
V: TRBV4-1; size: .; D: .; J: TRBJ1-1; CDR3: CASSQDRDSQRNTEAFF; DNA: TGCGCCAGCAGCCAAGATCGGGACTCCCAAAGGAACACTGAAGCTTTCTTT
V: TRBV5-1; size: .; D: TRBD2; J: TRBJ2-3; CDR3: CASSDSGSLTDTQYF; DNA: TGCGCCAGCAGTGATAGCGGGAGTCTCACAGATACGCAGTATTTT
V: TRBV6-5; size: .; D: TRBD1; J: TRBJ1-2; CDR3: CASSYRGQNYGYTF; DNA: TGTGCCAGCAGTTACAGGGGGCAGAACTATGGCTACACCTTC
V: TRBV5-1; size: .; D: TRBD2; J: TRBJ2-3; CDR3: CASSSDVVQRDFKYF; DNA: TGCGCCAGCAGCTCAGATGTGGTCCAGCGGGACTTTAAGTATTTT
V: TRBV3-1/TRBV3-2; size: few; D: .; J: TRBJ1-2; CDR3: CASSPLGGELAVYGYTF; DNA: TGTGCCAGCAGCCCCCTAGGGGGAGAGCTTGCGGTCTATGGCTACACCTTC
V: TRBV3-1/TRBV3-2; size: .; D: .; J: TRBJ1-1; CDR3: CASSRSGGETEAFF; DNA: TGTGCCAGCAGCCGTTCGGGGGGAGAAACTGAAGCTTTCTTT
V: TRBV7-2; size: .; D: .; J: TRBJ2-7; CDR3: CASSSRGTGDLGQYF; DNA: TGTGCCAGCAGCTCGAGAGGGACGGGAGATCTAGGGCAGTACTTC
V: TRBV4-2; size: .; D: TRBD1; J: TRBJ1-5; CDR3: CASSQQGASQPQHF; DNA: TGTGCCAGCAGCCAACAGGGGGCTAGTCAGCCCCAGCATTTT
V: TRBV5-1; size: .; D: TRBD1; J: TRBJ1-6; CDR3: CASSVGQGGNSPLHF; DNA: TGCGCCAGCAGCGTCGGACAGGGAGGGAATTCACCCCTCCACTTT
V: TRBV30; size: .; D: .; J: TRBJ1-4; CDR3: CAGNVGQLNEKLFF; DNA: TGTGCCGGTAACGTCGGACAGCTCAATGAAAAACTGTTTTTT
V: TRBV3-1/TRBV3-2; size: .; D: TRBD1; J: TRBJ1-1; CDR3: CASSLRRTGPFF; DNA: TGTGCCAGCAGCCTACGCCGGACAGGGCCGTTCTTT